The clone carrying this T cell receptor (beta chain) was picked up many times. Antigen specificity is unknown. TCRdb fed the RT-PCR reads into MiXCR, producing one record per CDR3 protein. The sample yields 540,000 or so distinct CDR3 sequences, over 10% seen once. Germline V CDR1 and CDR2: MRHNA, SNTAGT. Germline trimming cut 4 bases from V and 4 bases from J; bases unmatched to any gene: 9. There are 16 residues in the CDR3. This entry comes from a study of response to subunit inactivated influenza vaccine. Findings and caveats of the study: Authors suggested few new T cells are recruited by each seasonal influenza vaccination.

The starting material was PBMCs from blood, obtained around seven weeks after vaccination. The receptor was derived from a man in his fifties or sixties who received an inactivated influenza vaccine. This chain connects TRBV6-4 to TRBJ2-1; 8 bases map to TRBD1. The CDR3 DNA sequence: TGTGCCAGCAGTGCTAAAGTCAGGGGGCATTACAATGAGCAGTTCTTC. Protein: CASSAKVRGHYNEQFF.